This is a list of T cell receptor beta chains from one sample in a study of shared clonotypes between healthy human individuals. Assay used: immunoSEQ multiplex PCR; TCRdb lists only in-frame clones, some missing. The table shows approximately 110,000 clones, with approximately 70% occurring only once. Sequencing input: memory CD8+ T cells sorted from blood. The receptor set was obtained from a woman in her 30s in good health. Both conserved end residues are part of each CDR3. D genes are given only for firm matches. Size is stated for part of the rows, as once, few or many counts, or as a class when the clone is expanded.

TRBV4-1	once	NA	TRBJ1-1	TGCGCCAGCAGCCAAGACCCGACAGCGCACACTGAAGCTTTCTTT	CASSQDPTAHTEAFF
TRBV27	NA	NA	TRBJ1-2	TGTGCCAGCAGTTCCCCCGGTGGGGGCAGGATGAATAACTATGGCTACACCTTC	CASSSPGGGRMNNYGYTF
TRBV5-8	once	NA	TRBJ1-5	TGTGCCAGCGGGGGATATGGGGAAGATAATCAGCCCCAGCATTTT	CASGGYGEDNQPQHF
TRBV6-5	few	NA	TRBJ2-2	TGTGCCAGCAGAAAAACAGGGAACACCGGGGAGCTGTTTTTT	CASRKTGNTGELFF
TRBV7-8	NA	NA	TRBJ1-5	TGTGCCAGCAGCTTAGCTGCCGGAGGGGATCAGCCCCAGCATTTT	CASSLAAGGDQPQHF
TRBV7-7	few	NA	TRBJ2-3	TGTGCCAGCAGCCCCGACACCTATACGCAGTATTTT	CASSPDTYTQYF
TRBV7-6	NA	TRBD1	TRBJ2-3	TGTGCCAGCAGCTTAACGGACAGGACTAGCACAGATACGCAGTATTTT	CASSLTDRTSTDTQYF
TRBV14	NA	NA	TRBJ1-4	TGTGCCAGCAGCCACCGCCAGTTTAATGAAAAACTGTTTTTT	CASSHRQFNEKLFF
TRBV6-5	NA	TRBD1	TRBJ1-1	TGTGCCAGCAGTTACTCGCCGACAGGGGTCACTGAAGCTTTCTTT	CASSYSPTGVTEAFF
TRBV27	NA	TRBD2	TRBJ2-7	TGTGCCAGCAGTACTAGCGGGATTATCTACGAGCAGTACTTC	CASSTSGIIYEQYF
TRBV9	once	NA	TRBJ2-5	TGTGCCAGCAGCGTAGGACAGCGACTAGACCAAGAGACCCAGTACTTC	CASSVGQRLDQETQYF
TRBV6-1	NA	TRBD2	TRBJ2-7	TGTGCCAGCAGTGAACTAGCGGGGGGGGGCTCCTACGAGCAGTACTTC	CASSELAGGGSYEQYF
TRBV27	NA	NA	TRBJ1-1	TGTGCCAGCAGGTCGAACACTGAAGCTTTCTTT	CASRSNTEAFF
TRBV13	NA	NA	TRBJ1-5	TGTGCCAGCAGCCTCACGGGGGATCAGCCCCAGCATTTT	CASSLTGDQPQHF
TRBV11-2	NA	TRBD2	TRBJ2-1	TGTGCCAGCGCGGGAGGGCATGGCAATGAGCAGTTCTTC	CASAGGHGNEQFF
TRBV20-1	NA	NA	TRBJ1-2	TGCAGTGCTAGAGTATGGGCTGGCTACACCTTC	CSARVWAGYTF
TRBV28	NA	TRBD2	TRBJ2-5	TGTGCCAGCCGCTCCGGACTAGCCTTCCAAGAGACCCAGTACTTC	CASRSGLAFQETQYF
TRBV28	many	NA	TRBJ2-7	TGTGCCAGCAGCCATAGGGACACCAGTTGGGAGCAGTACTTC	CASSHRDTSWEQYF
TRBV6-5	NA	NA	TRBJ1-4	TGTGCCAGCAGTTACGGGGTGGGGTGGGAAAAACTGTTTTTT	CASSYGVGWEKLFF
TRBV5-1	NA	NA	TRBJ2-7	TGCGCCAGCAGCATTGGTAGGGGATTGAGCTACGAGCAGTACTTC	CASSIGRGLSYEQYF
TRBV21-1	few	NA	TRBJ2-3	TGTGCCAGCAGCCGACAGATGCAGTATTTT	CASSRQMQYF
TRBV7-7	NA	TRBD2	TRBJ2-2	TGTGCCAGCAGCTTTGGCGGGCGGGAGGACACCGGGGAGCTGTTTTTT	CASSFGGREDTGELFF
TRBV28	NA	NA	TRBJ1-5	TGTGCCAGCAAGCAGGGTGGTAGCAATCAGCCCCAGCATTTT	CASKQGGSNQPQHF
TRBV28	NA	NA	TRBJ2-1	TGTGCCAGCAGTTTATGCGAGTGCAGACCCTCCTACAATGAGCAGTTCTTC	CASSLCECRPSYNEQFF
TRBV6-6	NA	NA	TRBJ2-7	TGTGCCAGCAGTTACTCGGTACAACCGCCGGGCGAGCAGTACTTC	CASSYSVQPPGEQYF
TRBV27	few	NA	TRBJ2-7	TGTGCCAGCAGTCCCCAAAGGTACGGGAGCTCCTACGAGCAGTACTTC	CASSPQRYGSSYEQYF
TRBV6-1	NA	TRBD1	TRBJ1-2	TGTGCCAGCAGTGAAACAGGACAGGGGGCACACTATGGCTACACCTTC	CASSETGQGAHYGYTF
TRBV13	NA	TRBD2	TRBJ2-1	TGTGCCAGCAGCTTTTCCCCTTACGCGGGAGGGCCGTTAGGGAATGAGCAGTTCTTC	CASSFSPYAGGPLGNEQFF
TRBV15	few	NA	TRBJ2-7	TGTGCCACCAGCACCCGGGGGCACGAGCAGTACTTC	CATSTRGHEQYF
TRBV19	NA	TRBD1	TRBJ1-1	TGTGCCAGCAGGGACAGGGGCAGTGAAGCTTTCTTT	CASRDRGSEAFF